This is a list of T cell receptor beta chains from one sample in a study of early stage breast cancer tumors. Only in-frame clones appear in the TCRdb table, and some are missing; sequencing was by immunoSEQ multiplex PCR. The data show 7,000 to 9,500 clones, 71% seen once. Sequenced input: normal breast tissue next to the tumor. The receptors originated from a person in their sixties with breast cancer. Each CDR3 is given with its conserved first and last residue. Fields, in order: V gene, J gene, CDR3 protein.

v_call: TRBV5-5
j_call: TRBJ2-1
cdr3_aa: CASSSNSYNEQFF

v_call: TRBV28
j_call: TRBJ1-4
cdr3_aa: CASSSRQGARIEKLFF

v_call: TRBV19
j_call: TRBJ2-7
cdr3_aa: CASSIDTIPVEQYF

v_call: TRBV6-5
j_call: TRBJ2-7
cdr3_aa: CASSLHAAYEQYF

v_call: TRBV7-2
j_call: TRBJ2-7
cdr3_aa: CASSLGQIYYEQYF

v_call: TRBV10-3
j_call: TRBJ1-1
cdr3_aa: CAINQGASTEAFF

v_call: TRBV28
j_call: TRBJ1-1
cdr3_aa: CASSAGGVATEAFF

v_call: TRBV29-1
j_call: TRBJ1-1
cdr3_aa: CSVNTGGSEAFF

v_call: TRBV7-6
j_call: TRBJ2-5
cdr3_aa: CASSLGTGRETQYF

v_call: TRBV27
j_call: TRBJ2-2
cdr3_aa: CASSLEPYTGELFF